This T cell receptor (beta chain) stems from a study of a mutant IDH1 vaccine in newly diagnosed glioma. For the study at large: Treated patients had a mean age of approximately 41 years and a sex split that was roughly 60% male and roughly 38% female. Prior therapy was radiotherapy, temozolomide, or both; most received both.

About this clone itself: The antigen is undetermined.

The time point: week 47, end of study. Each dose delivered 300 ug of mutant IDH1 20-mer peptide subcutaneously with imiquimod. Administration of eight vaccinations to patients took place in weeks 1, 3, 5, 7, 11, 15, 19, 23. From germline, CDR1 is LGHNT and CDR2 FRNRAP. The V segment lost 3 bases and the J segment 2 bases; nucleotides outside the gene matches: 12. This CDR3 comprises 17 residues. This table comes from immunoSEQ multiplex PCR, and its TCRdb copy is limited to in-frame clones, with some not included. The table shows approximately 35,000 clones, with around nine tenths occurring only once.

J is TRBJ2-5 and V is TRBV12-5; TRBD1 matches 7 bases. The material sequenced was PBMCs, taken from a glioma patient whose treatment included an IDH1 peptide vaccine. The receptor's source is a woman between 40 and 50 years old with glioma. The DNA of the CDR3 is TGTGCTAGTGGTTTCTTACCTCCGGGACAGCCACAAGAGACCCAGTACTTC. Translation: CASGFLPPGQPQETQYF.